Here is one T cell receptor (beta chain) with its context. Its specificity is unknown. These data are taken from a study of neurological immune-mediated disorders. Trimming removed 8 bases at V and 0 bases at J, with 4 bases between. Germline V gene data show CDR1 as MNHNY and CDR2 as SVGAGI (reference sequence). The CDR3 is 12 amino acids. The cDNA was generated by 5'RACE with 10-nucleotide random UMIs. TCRdb re-called the 5' RACE reads with MiXCR, one entry per CDR3 protein. The data hold about 36,000 distinct CDR3 sequences, with about a tenth observed a single time. Unsorted libraries were generated from 2 million PBMCs held at -80 degrees C. Notes on the study in general: The expanded clones of different subjects shared no CDR3 amino acid sequences (suggesting private repertoires in all groups). HTLV-1-associated myelopathy had the most TCR clonal expansion, whereas multiple sclerosis had the least (lower than in healthy controls).

This sequence originates from a woman in her thirties with HTLV-1-associated myelopathy (HAM/TSP). The sequenced material came from PBMCs. The gene calls are TRBV6-6 and TRBJ2-2; D not resolved. The CDR3: CASGTNTGELFF. For the CDR3, the DNA is TGTGCCAGCGGTACGAACACCGGGGAGCTGTTTTTT.